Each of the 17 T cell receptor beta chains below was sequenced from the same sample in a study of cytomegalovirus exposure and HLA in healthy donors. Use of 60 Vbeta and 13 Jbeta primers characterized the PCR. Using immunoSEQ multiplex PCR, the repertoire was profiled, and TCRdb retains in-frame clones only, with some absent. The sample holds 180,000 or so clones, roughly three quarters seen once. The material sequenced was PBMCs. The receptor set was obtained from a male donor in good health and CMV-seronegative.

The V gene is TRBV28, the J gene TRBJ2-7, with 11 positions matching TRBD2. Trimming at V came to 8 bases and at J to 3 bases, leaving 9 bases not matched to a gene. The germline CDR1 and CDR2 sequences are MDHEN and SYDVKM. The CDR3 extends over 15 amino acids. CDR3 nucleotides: TGTGCCAGCTCCCGTGGACTAGCGGGTTACTACGAGCAGTACTTC. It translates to CASSRGLAGYYEQYF.

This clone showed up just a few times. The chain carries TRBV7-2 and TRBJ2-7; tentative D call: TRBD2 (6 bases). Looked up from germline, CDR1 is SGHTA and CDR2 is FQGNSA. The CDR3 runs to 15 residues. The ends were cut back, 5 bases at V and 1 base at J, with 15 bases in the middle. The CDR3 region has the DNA TGTGCCAGCAGCCCCGGACTACCACGGTCCTACGAGCAGTACTTC. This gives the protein CASSPGLPRSYEQYF.

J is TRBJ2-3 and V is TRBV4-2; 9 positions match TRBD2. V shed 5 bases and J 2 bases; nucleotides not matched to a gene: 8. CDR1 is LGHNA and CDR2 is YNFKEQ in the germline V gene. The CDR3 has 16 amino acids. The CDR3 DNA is TGTGCCAGCAGCTTCGGACTAGCGCAAAACACAGATACGCAGTATTTT. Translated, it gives CASSFGLAQNTDTQYF.

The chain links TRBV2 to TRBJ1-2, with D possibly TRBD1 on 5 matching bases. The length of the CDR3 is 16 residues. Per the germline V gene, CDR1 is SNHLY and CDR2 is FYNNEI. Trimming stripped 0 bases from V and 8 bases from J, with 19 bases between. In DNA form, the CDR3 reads TGTGCCAGCAGTGAAGCGCGGCGGGCGGGGGAAAAAGGCTACACCTTC. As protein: CASSEARRAGEKGYTF.

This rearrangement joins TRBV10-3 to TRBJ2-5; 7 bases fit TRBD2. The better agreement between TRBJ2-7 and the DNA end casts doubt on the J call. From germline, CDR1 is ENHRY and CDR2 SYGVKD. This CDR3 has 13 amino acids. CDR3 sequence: CAITRDYFYEQYF. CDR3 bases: TGTGCCATCACCCGGGACTATTTCTACGAGCAGTACTTC.

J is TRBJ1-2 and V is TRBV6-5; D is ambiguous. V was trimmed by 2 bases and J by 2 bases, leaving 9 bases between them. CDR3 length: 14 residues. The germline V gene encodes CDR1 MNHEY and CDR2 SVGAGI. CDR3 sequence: CASSYVRQNYGYTF. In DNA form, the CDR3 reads TGTGCCAGCAGTTACGTCAGGCAAAACTATGGCTACACCTTC.

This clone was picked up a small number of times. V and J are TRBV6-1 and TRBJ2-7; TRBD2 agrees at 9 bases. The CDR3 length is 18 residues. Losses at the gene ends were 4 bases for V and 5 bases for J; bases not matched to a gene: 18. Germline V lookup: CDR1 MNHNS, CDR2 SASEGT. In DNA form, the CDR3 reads TGTGCCAGCAGTGCAACTCCCCCCGGGGGACTAGCAACTGACGAGCAGTACTTC. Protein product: CASSATPPGGLATDEQYF.

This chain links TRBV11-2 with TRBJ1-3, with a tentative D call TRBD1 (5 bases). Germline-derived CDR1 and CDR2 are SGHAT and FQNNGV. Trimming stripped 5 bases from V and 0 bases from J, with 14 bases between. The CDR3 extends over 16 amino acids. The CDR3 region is CASSPRTNPSGNTIYF. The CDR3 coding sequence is TGTGCCAGCAGCCCGAGGACAAACCCCTCTGGAAACACCATATATTTT.

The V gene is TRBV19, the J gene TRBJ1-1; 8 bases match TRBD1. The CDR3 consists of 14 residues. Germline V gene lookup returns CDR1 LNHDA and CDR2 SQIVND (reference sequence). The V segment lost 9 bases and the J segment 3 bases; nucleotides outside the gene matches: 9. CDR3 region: CASNSQGADTEAFF. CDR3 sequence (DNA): TGTGCCAGCAATTCGCAGGGGGCAGACACTGAAGCTTTCTTT.

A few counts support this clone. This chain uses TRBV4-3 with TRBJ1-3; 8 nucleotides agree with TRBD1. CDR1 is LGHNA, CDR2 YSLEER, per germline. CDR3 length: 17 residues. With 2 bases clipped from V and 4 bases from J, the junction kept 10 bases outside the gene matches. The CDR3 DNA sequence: TGCGCCAGCAGCCAAACCTCGGGCAGGGGGCTGGGAAACACCATATATTTT. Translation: CASSQTSGRGLGNTIYF.

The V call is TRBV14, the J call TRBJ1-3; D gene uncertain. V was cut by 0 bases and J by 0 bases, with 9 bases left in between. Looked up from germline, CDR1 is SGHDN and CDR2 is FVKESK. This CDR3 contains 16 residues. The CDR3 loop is CASSQDSLASGNTIYF. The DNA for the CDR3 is TGTGCCAGCAGCCAAGACTCCTTGGCCTCTGGAAACACCATATATTTT.

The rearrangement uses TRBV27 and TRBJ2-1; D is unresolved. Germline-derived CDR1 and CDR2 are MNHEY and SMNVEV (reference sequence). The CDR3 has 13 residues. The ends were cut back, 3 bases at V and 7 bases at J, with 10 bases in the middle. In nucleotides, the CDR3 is TGTGCCAGCAGTTTGTCGGGTAGAAATGAGCAGTTCTTC. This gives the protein CASSLSGRNEQFF.

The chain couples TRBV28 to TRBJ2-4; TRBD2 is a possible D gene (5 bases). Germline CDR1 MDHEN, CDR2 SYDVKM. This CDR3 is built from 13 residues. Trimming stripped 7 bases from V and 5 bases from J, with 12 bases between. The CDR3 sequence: CASTLRGQNIQYF. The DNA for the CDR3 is TGTGCCAGCACTCTACGGGGTCAAAACATTCAGTACTTC.

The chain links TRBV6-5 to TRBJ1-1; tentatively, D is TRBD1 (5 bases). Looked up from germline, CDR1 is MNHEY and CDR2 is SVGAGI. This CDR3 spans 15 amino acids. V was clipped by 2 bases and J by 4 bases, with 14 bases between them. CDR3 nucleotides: TGTGCCAGCAGTTACGGTAGTTCTAGGGGCACTGAAGCTTTCTTT. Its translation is CASSYGSSRGTEAFF.

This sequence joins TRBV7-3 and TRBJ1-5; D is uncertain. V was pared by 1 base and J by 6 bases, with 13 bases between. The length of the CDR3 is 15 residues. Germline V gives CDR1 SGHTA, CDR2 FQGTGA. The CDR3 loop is CASSLNGQEGQPQHF. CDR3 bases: TGTGCCAGCAGCTTAAATGGCCAAGAGGGTCAGCCCCAGCATTTT. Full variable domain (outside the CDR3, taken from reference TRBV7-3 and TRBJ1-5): GAGVSQTPSNKVTEKGKYVELRCDPISGHTALYWYRQSLGQGPEFLIYFQGTGAADDSGLPNDRFFAVRPEGSVSTLKIQRTERGDSAVYLCASSLNGQEGQPQHFGDGTRLSIL.

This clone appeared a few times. The CDR3 sequence is CASSYTGQNSGNTIYF. DNA for the CDR3: TGTGCCAGCAGTTACACGGGACAGAACTCTGGAAACACCATATATTTT. The V and J genes are TRBV6-5 and TRBJ1-3; 7 bases are shared with TRBD1. In germline, CDR1 is MNHEY, CDR2 SVGAGI. The CDR3 runs 16 residues. The J segment lost 0 bases and the V segment lost 2 bases, leaving 4 bases of the junction unmatched.

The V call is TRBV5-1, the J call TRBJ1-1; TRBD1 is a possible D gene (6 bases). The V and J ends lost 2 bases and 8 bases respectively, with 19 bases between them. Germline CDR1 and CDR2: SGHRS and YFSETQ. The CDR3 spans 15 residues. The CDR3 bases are TGCGCCAGCAGCTTAGGGGGGGCGGCCCGTAGGGAAGCTTTCTTT. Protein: CASSLGGAARREAFF.